This T cell receptor beta chain appears in the sequencing data of a study of shared clonotypes between healthy human individuals. Study information: CD4 naive and CD4 memory each took three plates per donor, while CD8 naive took two and CD8 memory one.

V was clipped by 4 bases and J by 6 bases, with 10 bases between them. CDR1 and CDR2 (germline): SGHKS, YYEKEE (reference sequence). The CDR3 has 13 amino acids. It was at deep level that the assay was run. 150 to 250 ng DNA, approximately 31,000 T cell genomes, went into each sorted-subset replicate PCR. The data were produced by immunoSEQ multiplex PCR, yet TCRdb's version contains in-frame clones alone and is incomplete. This table holds about 600,000 clones, approximately 97% found once. This chain connects TRBV5-5 to TRBJ2-2; D ambiguous. The receptor's source is a woman under 40 in good health. Sequencing input: naive CD4+ T cells sorted from blood. Subset specified: CD45RA+ positively selected. Written as DNA, the CDR3 is TGTGCCAGCAGCCTGACGGAGCCCGGGGAGCTGTTTTTT. It specifies CASSLTEPGELFF.